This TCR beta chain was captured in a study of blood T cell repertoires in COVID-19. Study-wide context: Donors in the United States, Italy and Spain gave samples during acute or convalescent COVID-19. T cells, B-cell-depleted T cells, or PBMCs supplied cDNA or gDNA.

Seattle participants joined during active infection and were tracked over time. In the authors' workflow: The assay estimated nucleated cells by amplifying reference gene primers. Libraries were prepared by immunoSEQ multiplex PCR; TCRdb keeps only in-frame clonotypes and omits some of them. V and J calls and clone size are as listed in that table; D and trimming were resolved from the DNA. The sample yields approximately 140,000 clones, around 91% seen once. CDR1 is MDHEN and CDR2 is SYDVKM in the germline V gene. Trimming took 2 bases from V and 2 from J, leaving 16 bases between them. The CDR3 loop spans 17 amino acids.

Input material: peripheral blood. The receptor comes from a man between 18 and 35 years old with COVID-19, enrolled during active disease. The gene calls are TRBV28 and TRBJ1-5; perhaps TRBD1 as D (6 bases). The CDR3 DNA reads TGTGCCAGCAGTTTAGGGGGGGGCTGGCATGGCAATCAGCCCCAGCATTTT. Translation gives CASSLGGGWHGNQPQHF.